A selection of T cell receptor beta chains follows, all from one sample in a study of blood T cell repertoires in COVID-19. The table came from immunoSEQ multiplex PCR; TCRdb's copy has only in-frame clones and leaves some out. The table has around 200,000 clones, approximately 80% seen once; the top ten hold about 7.2%. The sequenced material came from PBMCs or T cells enriched from blood (not recorded which). Source of these receptors: a woman aged 40 to 55 with acute COVID-19. CDR3s leave out the opening cysteine and the closing phenylalanine or tryptophan. A D gene is named only where the DNA matches it firmly. Only some rows state a clone size, as once, few, many or a class for expanded clones.

J	D	size	V	CDR3
TRBJ2-7	NA	NA	TRBV2	ASNGGYTYEQY
TRBJ1-1	TRBD1	NA	TRBV30	AWEKGAFGAF
TRBJ2-1	TRBD1	few	TRBV6-1	ASSENRGRLNEQF
TRBJ2-2	NA	few	TRBV11-2	ASSLRPTGLANTGELF
TRBJ1-2	TRBD1	NA	TRBV28	ASGLGQGVVYGYT
TRBJ2-1	TRBD2	NA	TRBV2	ASSAERGAPNEQF
TRBJ2-3	TRBD2	NA	TRBV11-3	ASSQTGLAGSGQY
TRBJ1-6	NA	NA	TRBV3-1/TRBV3-2	ASSRGNRSPLH
TRBJ1-1	TRBD1	NA	TRBV28	ASSVPGQGNEAF
TRBJ1-1	NA	NA	TRBV28	ATTGLNTEAF
TRBJ2-7	TRBD1	NA	TRBV7-2	ASSLGPGTGAEVD
TRBJ1-5	NA	few	TRBV19	ASSGRVGQPQH
TRBJ1-1	NA	many	TRBV19	ASGGIEAF
TRBJ1-2	NA	NA	TRBV7-3	ASSDRGGSYGYT
TRBJ2-7	NA	NA	TRBV7-2	ASSSRGDIKTYEQY
TRBJ1-3	TRBD1	once	TRBV30	AWGQVGGNTIY
TRBJ2-7	TRBD1	NA	TRBV6-5	ASSYSRGTGYYEQY
TRBJ2-2	TRBD1	NA	TRBV11-1	ASSWGQTNTGELF
TRBJ2-7	NA	NA	TRBV5-1	ASKLGPGNEQY
TRBJ2-2	NA	NA	TRBV7-6	ASSLGLSGGWEIPGELF
TRBJ1-1	TRBD1	few	TRBV7-3	ASSRGGQGSTEAF
TRBJ2-3	TRBD1	NA	TRBV5-1	ASSLDGVGQGTDTQY
TRBJ1-1	NA	NA	TRBV27	ASSLSEGFTEAF
TRBJ1-3	TRBD1	few	TRBV24-1	ATRTQTGRLGGNTIY
TRBJ2-7	TRBD1	NA	TRBV29-1	SVGLGTAQY
TRBJ1-2	TRBD1	once	TRBV6-5	ASSYSTGGSYGYT
TRBJ2-1	TRBD2	NA	TRBV20-1	SVGGSNEQF
TRBJ1-2	NA	once	TRBV19	ASSIDPGRKHGYT
TRBJ2-7	TRBD1	NA	TRBV9	ASSALGTTGYEQY
TRBJ2-7	NA	NA	TRBV28	ASSQTGKEGEQY
TRBJ2-1	TRBD1	once	TRBV5-5	ASSFSGQADEQF
TRBJ1-2	NA	few	TRBV9	ASSVDGEGYT
TRBJ1-5	NA	NA	TRBV7-3	ASSLSGDSNQPQH
TRBJ1-1	NA	few	TRBV5-8	ASSVGLSFNTEAF
TRBJ2-1	NA	once	TRBV7-9	ASSLDIYDNEQF
TRBJ2-1	TRBD2	NA	TRBV7-3	ASSLNPGGDSYNEQF
TRBJ2-3	NA	NA	TRBV5-1	ASSLRQGKGTDTQY
TRBJ1-1	TRBD1	NA	TRBV18	ASSRLTGAGGITEAF
TRBJ2-1	TRBD1	NA	TRBV18	ASSPVTGVNNEQF
TRBJ2-1	NA	NA	TRBV11-3	ASSLDLAHSQF
TRBJ2-2	TRBD2	NA	TRBV5-1	ASSLEGLANTGELF
TRBJ2-2	NA	NA	TRBV5-6	ASSFYVRGLDTGELF
TRBJ2-5	NA	NA	TRBV6-5	ASSQGGETQY
TRBJ1-5	NA	NA	TRBV24-1	ATSDPNQPQH
TRBJ1-1	NA	NA	TRBV7-9	ASSLGIGENTEAF
TRBJ1-2	NA	NA	TRBV30	ASGGTYGYT
TRBJ1-2	NA	once	TRBV24-1	ATSGRTNYGYT
TRBJ1-1	NA	NA	TRBV7-9	ASSWDQGTEAF
TRBJ1-4	TRBD1	NA	TRBV18	ASSRDRDEKLF
TRBJ1-2	NA	NA	TRBV11-1	ASSLTGKGYT
TRBJ2-3	TRBD2	NA	TRBV7-8	AAAGGGTDTQY
TRBJ1-4	TRBD1	NA	TRBV5-4	ASSWTQGVATNEKLF
TRBJ1-2	TRBD1	once	TRBV28	ASSSQPQGAHGYT